Sequencing of this T cell receptor (beta chain) was carried out in a study of OX40 agonist ivuxolimab in advanced cancers. The overall study: The dose-escalation cohort had hepatocellular carcinoma, melanoma, renal cell or head and neck cancer. Eligibility rules accepted prior anti-PD-1, anti-PD-L1 or anti-CTLA-4 therapy, and around 40% had some. Findings and caveats of the study: No antigen was identified for the clonally expanded peripheral T cells.

Germline CDR1 MNHNS, CDR2 SASEGT. The CDR3 length is 14 residues. Trimming left V 5 bases short and J 3 bases short, with 11 bases between. In the case of this clone: The antigen is undetermined.

Some clones are missing from TCRdb's copy, which holds only in-frame ones; the method was immunoSEQ multiplex PCR. The repertoire has 65,000 to 80,000 clones, around nine tenths of them found once; the top ten carry roughly 0.79%. The source material was CD4+ or CD8+ T cells sorted from blood, sampled in a trial of the OX40 agonist ivuxolimab. This chain connects TRBV6-1 to TRBJ2-1; D is undetermined. The sequence derives from an adult with an advanced solid tumor such as melanoma, head and neck, liver or kidney cancer. The CDR3 nucleotides read TGTGCCAGCAGTTGGTCCTCCCGCTACAATGAGCAGTTCTTC. This codes for CASSWSSRYNEQFF.